This T cell receptor (beta chain) was identified during a study of cytomegalovirus exposure and HLA in healthy donors. On this clone itself: What it recognizes is unknown.

Method: immunoSEQ multiplex PCR; TCRdb's copy keeps in-frame clones and lacks some. In the table there are some 210,000 clones, less than 85% of which are singletons. Study-wide results and limits: The majority of TCR sequences were rare, yet some public TCRs appeared in many donors. Researchers counted around 180 TCR beta chains as cytomegalovirus-associated.

CDR3 length equals 15 residues. The V gene's germline CDR1 is SGHRS and CDR2 YFSETQ. V shed 4 bases, J shed 4 bases, and the junction held 5 bases outside the gene matches. This rearrangement joins TRBV5-1 to TRBJ2-5, with 12 bases fitting TRBD2. This clonotype was sampled from a woman aged 18-29 years in good health and CMV-seronegative. The specimen sequenced was PBMCs. The CDR3 nucleotides read TGCGCCAGCAGCCTTAGGACTAGCGGGGTAGAGACCCAGTACTTC. This gives the protein CASSLRTSGVETQYF.